Listed here is a single TCR beta chain. Trimming took 3 bases from V and 5 from J, leaving 16 bases between them. The CDR3 has 16 residues. CDR1 and CDR2 (germline): LNHDA, SQIVND (reference sequence). The PCR employed 60 Vbeta primers together with 13 Jbeta primers. Here immunoSEQ multiplex PCR was the method, and the copy in TCRdb shows in-frame clones only, minus some. The top ten clones hold roughly 7.7% of a sample with about 98,000 clones, over 60% of them seen once. This record comes from a study of cytomegalovirus exposure and HLA in healthy donors. The source of this sequence is a human donor in good health. Sequenced sample: PBMCs. This chain joins TRBV19 and TRBJ1-4; D call uncertain. The CDR3 bases are TGTGCCAGTAGTATCATTTCCCGGGGTTCAAATGAAAAACTGTTTTTT. It specifies CASSIISRGSNEKLFF. The variable domain in full, with the rest retrieved from reference TRBV19 and TRBJ1-4, is DGGITQSPKYLFRKEGQNVTLSCEQNLNHDAMYWYRQDPGQGLRLIYYSQIVNDFQKGDIAEGYSVSREKKESFPLTVTSAQKNPTAFYLCASSIISRGSNEKLFFGSGTQLSVL.